These 26 T cell receptor beta chains were all obtained from the same sample, sequenced in a study of siplizumab effects on memory and regulatory T cells (dated by TCRdb to the late 2010s). Library creation used the immunoSEQ multiplex PCR assay. TCRdb's version of the immuneACCESS table is confined to in-frame rearrangements and falls short of the full clone set. An unresolved V gene accounts for under half of the shortfall where checked; the remainder is of unknown origin. The sample includes some 80,000 clones, with over 90% observed a single time. Less than 20% of the sample is held by the ten biggest clonotypes. Sequencing was done on a sample of CD8+ T cells sorted from blood. These receptors were taken from a human donor in good health.

The chain combines TRBV7-6 with TRBJ2-5, with 9 bases fitting TRBD1. The J call is uncertain, as TRBJ2-7 better fits the DNA end. The CDR3 spans 15 residues. Germline loops: CDR1 SGHVS, CDR2 FNYEAQ. In DNA form, the CDR3 reads TGTGCCAGCAGCTCCGGGACAGGGAACTCCTACGAGCAGTACTTC. Translation: CASSSGTGNSYEQYF.

The chain joins TRBV19 to TRBJ1-1; D not certain. CDR3 size: 12 residues. V lost 8 bases and J lost 0, with 7 bases in between. Germline CDR1 and CDR2: LNHDA and SQIVND (reference sequence). The CDR3 loop reads CASGKVNTEAFF. CDR3 nucleotide sequence: TGTGCCAGTGGGAAAGTGAACACTGAAGCTTTCTTT.

CDR3 protein: CASSFRDRGIDEQFF. CDR3 sequence (DNA): TGTGCCAGTAGTTTCCGGGACAGGGGGATCGATGAGCAGTTCTTC. The V gene is TRBV19, the J gene TRBJ2-1, with TRBD1 identical over 11 bases. From germline, CDR1 is LNHDA and CDR2 SQIVND (reference sequence). V shed 5 bases and J 8 bases; nucleotides not matched to a gene: 8. CDR3 length: 15 amino acids. Looking up the rest from reference TRBV19 and TRBJ2-1 gives the full variable domain: DGGITQSPKYLFRKEGQNVTLSCEQNLNHDAMYWYRQDPGQGLRLIYYSQIVNDFQKGDIAEGYSVSREKKESFPLTVTSAQKNPTAFYLCASSFRDRGIDEQFFGPGTRLTVL.

The J gene is TRBJ1-5, the V gene TRBV27; 7 nucleotides agree with TRBD1. V lost 3 bases to trimming and J lost 3 bases; unmatched junction nucleotides: 2. The CDR3 consists of 14 residues. Germline V CDR1 and CDR2: MNHEY, SMNVEV (reference sequence). As DNA, the CDR3 is TGTGCCAGCAGTTTTGGGACAGACAATCAGCCCCAGCATTTT. Its protein is CASSFGTDNQPQHF.

CDR3 sequence: CASSLGASGTFVKTQYF. For the CDR3, the DNA is TGTGCCAGCAGCTTAGGCGCTAGCGGGACCTTCGTAAAGACCCAGTACTTC. The chain is built from TRBV13 and TRBJ2-5; 9 nucleotides agree with TRBD2. This CDR3 is built from 17 residues. The germline CDR1 and CDR2 sequences are PRHDT and FYEKMQ (reference sequence). V trimming: 0 bases; J trimming: 6 bases; junction bases outside the gene matches: 11.

The J gene is TRBJ2-7, the V gene TRBV5-1; TRBD2 matches at 11 bases. Germline V gene lookup returns CDR1 SGHRS and CDR2 YFSETQ. The CDR3 loop spans 14 amino acids. Trimming cost V 6 bases and J 4 bases; bases outside gene matches: 6. The CDR3 nucleotides read TGCGCCAGCAACACCGGGACTAGCGGATACGAGCAGTACTTC. Its translation is CASNTGTSGYEQYF.

This chain joins TRBV7-9 and TRBJ2-1; 11 bases are a match to TRBD2. The CDR3 extends over 16 amino acids. V trimming: 5 bases; J trimming: 8 bases; junction bases outside the gene matches: 11. Germline assignment: CDR1 SEHNR and CDR2 FQNEAQ (reference sequence). CDR3 nucleotide sequence: TGTGCCAGCAGCGGTGCCACTAGCGGGAGCGGTGATGAGCAGTTCTTC. Its translation is CASSGATSGSGDEQFF.

V and J are TRBV28 and TRBJ1-2; D remains unclear. Trimming took 3 bases from V and 7 from J, leaving 21 bases between them. The V gene's germline CDR1 is MDHEN and CDR2 SYDVKM. The CDR3 is 16 residues long. This chain's CDR3 is CASSFTASLLFLGYTF. In DNA, the CDR3 is TGTGCCAGCAGTTTTACAGCCTCCTTACTTTTTCTTGGCTACACCTTC.

The V gene is TRBV19, the J gene TRBJ1-5; 8 nucleotides agree with TRBD1. Germline V gene sequence: CDR1 LNHDA, CDR2 SQIVND (reference sequence). V lost 1 base and J lost 2; bases outside the gene matches: 7. The CDR3 length is 17 residues. The CDR3 spells CASSIGTGRIRNQPQHF. The CDR3 DNA reads TGTGCCAGTAGTATAGGGACAGGGAGGATCCGCAATCAGCCCCAGCATTTT.

The chain uses TRBV21-1 and TRBJ2-5; the DNA was not compared with TRBD2, the D call given in the table. TRBV21-1 is marked as a pseudogene. This CDR3 spans 16 amino acids. CDR3 DNA sequence: TGTGCCAGCAGCTCGAGGGGGGGGGAGCGACAAGAGACCCAGTACTTC. Protein product: CASSSRGGERQETQYF.

J is TRBJ2-1 and V is TRBV6-5; D gene uncertain. Trimming left V 0 bases short and J 5 bases short, with 5 bases between. CDR1 is MNHEY, CDR2 SVGAGI, per germline. This CDR3 spans 13 amino acids. CDR3 DNA sequence: TGTGCCAGCAGTTACTCGATGCACAATGAGCAGTTCTTC. This codes for CASSYSMHNEQFF.

V usage is TRBV18 and J usage is TRBJ2-7; 7 bases agree with TRBD1. This CDR3 region has 13 residues. CDR1 and CDR2 (germline): KGHSH, LQKENI. With V trimmed by 2 bases and J by 3 bases, 1 base remained unmatched. CDR3 residues: CASSPGDSYEQYF. As DNA, the CDR3 is TGTGCCAGCTCACCAGGGGACAGCTACGAGCAGTACTTC.

This clone was counted only a few times. The chain has TRBV7-2 and TRBJ1-1; unclear D gene. This CDR3 has 15 amino acids. V was trimmed by 1 base and J by 4 bases, leaving 13 bases between them. Germline V CDR1 and CDR2: SGHTA, FQGNSA. CDR3: CASSLVKAVGTEAFF. CDR3 DNA: TGTGCCAGCAGCTTAGTCAAGGCAGTCGGCACTGAAGCTTTCTTT.

The V gene is TRBV14, the J gene TRBJ1-2; 9 bases agree with TRBD1. The CDR3 consists of 17 residues. J lost 4 bases, V lost 1 base, and 10 bases had no gene match. Germline CDR1 and CDR2: SGHDN and FVKESK. This chain's CDR3 is CASSQVWGQDRGYGYTF. The DNA for the CDR3 is TGTGCCAGCAGCCAAGTTTGGGGGCAGGACAGGGGCTATGGCTACACCTTC.

This clone was counted once. A read error may produce the germline difference seen at one junction end. CDR3 region: CASSIGRLGGNEPQHF. For the CDR3, the DNA is TGTGCCAGTAGTATCGGTCGGCTGGGGGGCAATGAGCCCCAGCATTTT. The chain couples TRBV19 to TRBJ1-5, with D possibly being TRBD1 (6 bases). CDR3 length equals 16 residues. Germline CDR1 is LNHDA and CDR2 is SQIVND (reference sequence).

The chain links TRBV2 to TRBJ2-1, with a weak D call TRBD2 (6 bases). Germline loops: CDR1 SNHLY, CDR2 FYNNEI. V dropped 1 base and J dropped 7 bases, with 8 bases sitting between them. The CDR3 is made up of 13 amino acids. The CDR3 DNA sequence: TGTGCCAGCAGTGAAGGACTAGGAAATGAGCAGTTCTTC. Translation gives CASSEGLGNEQFF.

In DNA, the CDR3 is TGTGCCAGTAGTCACGGGGGGGCCGGGGAGCTGTTTTTT. Protein sequence: CASSHGGAGELFF. This chain uses TRBV19 with TRBJ2-2; 8 nucleotides agree with TRBD2. Germline CDR1 and CDR2: LNHDA and SQIVND (reference sequence). The CDR3 length is 13 residues. With 5 bases clipped from V and 6 bases from J, the junction kept 2 bases outside the gene matches.

The rearrangement uses TRBV4-1 and TRBJ2-7; possible D gene TRBD2, 5 bases. CDR3 length equals 14 residues. Germline loops: CDR1 MGHRA, CDR2 YSYEKL. Trimming took off 1 base at V and 3 bases at J, with 10 bases between the two ends. The CDR3 DNA reads TGCGCCAGCAGCCAAGTTCTCGGGAACTACGAGCAGTACTTC. This codes for CASSQVLGNYEQYF.

The chain links TRBV11-2 to TRBJ2-7, with 9 positions matching TRBD1. Germline V gene data show CDR1 as SGHAT and CDR2 as FQNNGV. V gave up 3 bases and J gave up 1 base; unmatched junction bases: 7. The CDR3 totals 16 residues. CDR3 DNA: TGTGCCAGCAGCTTCATAGGGGGACAGGGTTCCTACGAGCAGTACTTC. Translated: CASSFIGGQGSYEQYF.

This clone appeared a single time. The CDR3 DNA follows: TGTGCCAGCAGTGCCCTAGCGGAGAAAAACTACAATGAGCAGTTCTTC. It is translated as CASSALAEKNYNEQFF. The chain uses TRBV28 and TRBJ2-1; 7 nucleotides match TRBD2. V gave up 5 bases and J gave up 3 bases; unmatched junction bases: 10. CDR3 length: 16 amino acids. CDR1 and CDR2 (germline): MDHEN, SYDVKM.

The chain combines TRBV19 with TRBJ1-5; D might be TRBD1 (5 bases). Trimming took off 4 bases at V and 2 bases at J, with 9 bases between the two ends. The germline V gene has CDR1 LNHDA and CDR2 SQIVND (reference sequence). This CDR3 comprises 14 residues. This chain's CDR3 is CASSNLQGNQPQHF. The CDR3 DNA is TGTGCCAGTAGTAATTTACAGGGCAATCAGCCCCAGCATTTT.

This chain connects TRBV27 to TRBJ2-7; no clear D gene. The V gene's germline CDR1 is MNHEY and CDR2 SMNVEV (reference sequence). Deletions cut 3 bases from V and 4 bases from J, with 10 bases between. This CDR3 is 13 amino acids long. CDR3 region: CASSFNSLYEQYF. DNA for the CDR3: TGTGCCAGCAGTTTCAATTCCCTTTACGAGCAGTACTTC.

This chain joins TRBV9 and TRBJ2-1; possibly TRBD1 or TRBD2 for D (5 bases each). Trimming pared 0 bases from V and 7 bases from J, leaving 11 bases between. From germline, CDR1 is SGDLS and CDR2 YYNGEE. This CDR3 is built from 14 residues. For the CDR3, the DNA is TGTGCCAGCAGCGTAGTGAGGGGTCGGAATGAGCAGTTCTTC. The encoded protein is CASSVVRGRNEQFF.

The genes are TRBV27 and TRBJ1-4, with D tentatively TRBD1 (6 bases). Trimming stripped 6 bases from V and 0 bases from J, with 11 bases between. The CDR3 spans 15 residues. The germline CDR1 and CDR2 sequences are MNHEY and SMNVEV (reference sequence). Written as DNA, the CDR3 is TGTGCCAGCAGGAACAGGGCCTCAACTAATGAAAAACTGTTTTTT. As protein: CASRNRASTNEKLFF. The variable domain in full, completed from reference TRBV27 and TRBJ1-4, reads EAQVTQNPRYLITVTGKKLTVTCSQNMNHEYMSWYRQDPGLGLRQIYYSMNVEVTDKGDVPEGYKVSRKEKRNFPLILESPSPNQTSLYFCASRNRASTNEKLFFGSGTQLSVL.

The V gene is TRBV19, the J gene TRBJ2-1; weak D call: TRBD2 (7 bases). CDR3 size: 15 residues. V was clipped by 3 bases and J by 4 bases, with 13 bases between them. Germline V CDR1 and CDR2: LNHDA, SQIVND (reference sequence). CDR3 DNA: TGTGCCAGTAGTATCCGAGCGGGGACATACAATGAGCAGTTCTTC. It specifies CASSIRAGTYNEQFF.

This clone was observed a few times. The genes are TRBV14 and TRBJ2-5; possibly TRBD1 for D (5 bases). Germline assignment: CDR1 SGHDN and CDR2 FVKESK. Trimming pared 6 bases from V and 2 bases from J, leaving 16 bases between. The CDR3 runs to 15 residues. The CDR3 nucleotides are TGTGCCAGCAGAGTCCGACTGGGGCTACAAGAGACCCAGTACTTC. It specifies CASRVRLGLQETQYF.